These 6 T cell receptor beta chains originate from one sample sequenced in a study of blood T cell repertoires in COVID-19 (dated by TCRdb to between 2020 and 2021). The library was generated by the immunoSEQ multiplex PCR assay. TCRdb stores this immuneACCESS table with in-frame sequences only. Part of the clones is absent; in the studies checked, under half of the shortfall reflects unresolved V genes, and no reason is known for the rest. The sample table holds approximately 240,000 clones, of which roughly 80% were seen once. The ten largest clones take up roughly 1.3% of the sample. Sequences were obtained from PBMCs or T cells enriched from blood (not recorded which). The source of these receptors is a woman in her 40s with acute COVID-19.

This clone was seen at least ten times. V gene TRBV7-9 combines with J gene TRBJ2-7; maybe TRBD2 (5 bases). Trimming removed 6 bases from V and 6 bases from J, with 24 bases in between. CDR3 length: 16 residues. Germline lookup yields CDR1 SEHNR and CDR2 FQNEAQ (reference sequence). The CDR3 reads CASSYSLGRRVSEQYF. CDR3 coding DNA: TGTGCCAGCAGTTACAGCCTGGGGAGAAGGGTTAGCGAGCAGTACTTC.

The J gene is TRBJ1-1, the V gene TRBV28; the D gene is possibly TRBD1 (5 bases). The CDR3 is made up of 15 amino acids. Germline loops: CDR1 MDHEN, CDR2 SYDVKM. V lost 4 bases to trimming and J lost 0 bases, with 12 bases between them. The CDR3, as DNA: TGTGCCAGCAGTTATCAGGGACTCATGAACACTGAAGCTTTCTTT. Protein sequence: CASSYQGLMNTEAFF.

This chain links TRBV3-1 (or the pseudogene TRBV3-2) with TRBJ1-5; TRBD1 matches 8 bases. The trim removed 4 bases at V and 0 bases at J, leaving 2 bases unmatched. CDR3 length equals 15 residues. Germline CDR1 is LGHDT and CDR2 is YNNKEL (reference sequence). The CDR3 DNA reads TGTGCCAGCAGCCTGACAGGGGATAGCAATCAGCCCCAGCATTTT. Its translation is CASSLTGDSNQPQHF.

The genes are TRBV27 and TRBJ2-7, with TRBD2 matching over 7 bases. From germline, CDR1 is MNHEY and CDR2 SMNVEV (reference sequence). The CDR3 runs to 13 residues. The V segment lost 5 bases and the J segment 4 bases; nucleotides outside the gene matches: 5. In DNA form, the CDR3 reads TGTGCCAGCAGTGCGGGGGTGGCTTACGAGCAGTACTTC. Translation gives CASSAGVAYEQYF.

This clone was found once. The CDR3 here is CASSPGNSLEAFF. The CDR3 DNA sequence: TGTGCCAGCAGCCCCGGGAATTCCCTTGAAGCTTTCTTT. The genes are TRBV11-2 and TRBJ1-1; no clear D. Germline V lookup: CDR1 SGHAT, CDR2 FQNNGV. The germline V and J ends were trimmed by 5 bases and 7 bases, with 14 bases remaining between them. This CDR3 spans 13 amino acids.

The chain has TRBV4-2 and TRBJ2-4, with TRBD2 identical over 9 bases. The CDR3 is 17 residues long. After removal of 1 base from V and 9 bases from J, the junction contained 13 bases not matched to a gene. Germline V CDR1 and CDR2: LGHNA, YNFKEQ. This chain's CDR3 is CASSQGLAGGPSLIQYF. The CDR3 DNA is TGTGCCAGCAGCCAAGGACTGGCGGGAGGGCCGTCTCTCATTCAGTACTTC.